The 5 T cell receptor beta chains presented below share a single source sample, sequenced in a study of T cell responses to AZD1222 COVID-19 vaccine. Generated by immunoSEQ multiplex PCR, the TCRdb table keeps only in-frame clones and is missing some. The sample yields about 100,000 clones, about 85% seen once. The source material was peripheral blood, sampled on day 0 of AZD1222 vaccination. The receptor source for this set is an adult in good health.

V usage is TRBV29-1 and J usage is TRBJ2-7, with a weak D call TRBD1 (5 bases). The V gene lost 0 bases and the J gene lost 0 bases, with 12 bases spanning the gap. This CDR3 contains 15 residues. CDR1 is SQVTM, CDR2 ANQGSEA, per germline. The CDR3 loop is CSVEEEGDLSYEQYF. Written as DNA, the CDR3 is TGCAGCGTTGAAGAAGAAGGGGATCTCTCCTACGAGCAGTACTTC.

This chain connects TRBV12-5 to TRBJ1-5; TRBD1 matches 7 bases. There are 18 residues in the CDR3. Germline CDR1 LGHNT, CDR2 FRNRAP. Unmatched junction bases numbered 22, after V lost 5 bases and J lost 9 bases. CDR3 nucleotides: TGTGCTAGTGGTAACAACCCTCGACAGGGTAAAGGGGCCCGGCCCCAGCATTTT. Its translation: CASGNNPRQGKGARPQHF. The whole variable domain, filled in from reference TRBV12-5 and TRBJ1-5, reads DARVTQTPRHKVTEMGQEVTMRCQPILGHNTVFWYRQTMMQGLELLAYFRNRAPLDDSGMPKDRFSAEMPDATLATLKIQPSEPRDSAVYFCASGNNPRQGKGARPQHFGDGTRLSIL.

The V gene is TRBV7-8, the J gene TRBJ2-5; possibly TRBD1 for D (5 bases). Germline CDR1 SGHVS, CDR2 FQNEAQ. Trimming pared 4 bases from V and 2 bases from J, leaving 20 bases between. This CDR3 spans 17 amino acids. CDR3 amino acids: CASSSRTPSWTQETQYF. The DNA of the CDR3 is TGTGCCAGCAGCTCCCGCACCCCCAGCTGGACACAAGAGACCCAGTACTTC.

V usage is TRBV25-1 and J usage is TRBJ1-4, with a possible D match to TRBD1 (5 bases). There are 14 residues in the CDR3. The germline V gene encodes CDR1 MGHDK and CDR2 SYGVNS. V was trimmed by 3 bases and J by 7 bases, leaving 12 bases between them. CDR3 coding DNA: TGTGCCAGCAGTGATGGAGGGGACCTTGAAAAACTGTTTTTT. Protein: CASSDGGDLEKLFF.

In this sample, this clone turned up once. The rearrangement uses TRBV11-3 and TRBJ2-7, with 7 bases identical to TRBD1. The CDR3 contains 14 residues. From germline, CDR1 is SGHNT and CDR2 YENEEA. Unmatched junction bases numbered 9, after V lost 5 bases and J lost 5 bases. The DNA for the CDR3 is TGTGCCAGCAGCCCCCCCGGGACAGTCGACGAGCAGTACTTC. As protein: CASSPPGTVDEQYF.